This is a list of T cell receptor beta chains from one sample in a study of OX40 agonist ivuxolimab in advanced cancers. Assay used: immunoSEQ multiplex PCR; TCRdb lists only in-frame clones, some missing. The sample has roughly 55,000 clones, around 87% seen once. The specimen comprised CD4+ or CD8+ T cells sorted from blood, sampled in a trial of the OX40 agonist ivuxolimab. All receptors come from an adult with an advanced solid tumor such as melanoma, head and neck, liver or kidney cancer. Each CDR3 is given with its conserved first and last residue. D genes are given only for firm matches. Clone size is not always given. Where it is, it says once, few, many or a class for expanded clones.

cdr3_nt	cdr3_aa	v_call	j_call	clone_size	d_call
TGTGCCAGCAGCTTAGGCGCGGGGGGGAACTATGGCTACACCTTC	CASSLGAGGNYGYTF	TRBV7-9	TRBJ1-2	-	-
TGTGCCACATGGACAGGCATGAACACTGAAGCTTTCTTT	CATWTGMNTEAFF	TRBV6-5	TRBJ1-1	-	TRBD1
TGTGCCAGCAGTGAAAAGGACGGGACAAGGCTTAACCCCGAGCAGTACTTC	CASSEKDGTRLNPEQYF	TRBV25-1	TRBJ2-7	-	-
TGCGCCAGCAGCCGTTCGGGGGCTGGAAACACCATATATTTT	CASSRSGAGNTIYF	TRBV4-1	TRBJ1-3	-	-
TGTGCCAGCAGCTGGGGACAGGCTCAAGAGACCCAGTACTTC	CASSWGQAQETQYF	TRBV5-6	TRBJ2-5	-	TRBD1
TGTGCCAGCAGCTTTAATTTCGGCCTGGATGGATACGAGCAGTACTTC	CASSFNFGLDGYEQYF	TRBV11-2	TRBJ2-7	-	-
TGTGCCAGCAGCGTTTGGAGACAGGGGGTCCCCGGGGAGCTGTTTTTT	CASSVWRQGVPGELFF	TRBV2	TRBJ2-2	-	TRBD1
TGTGCCAGCAGCAGGATAGCAGGGAGCAATCAGCCCCAGCATTTT	CASSRIAGSNQPQHF	TRBV9	TRBJ1-5	-	-
TGTGCCAGCAGCTTAGGGCGGTATAGCAATCAGCCCCAGCATTTT	CASSLGRYSNQPQHF	TRBV7-2	TRBJ1-5	few	-
TGTGCCACCAGCAGAGGCCGGGGTGGGGGGCCGGCAGATACGCAGTATTTT	CATSRGRGGGPADTQYF	TRBV15	TRBJ2-3	-	-
TGTGCCAGCAGCTTAGCTGCTGACAGGGCTTACGAGCAGTACTTC	CASSLAADRAYEQYF	TRBV11-3	TRBJ2-7	-	TRBD1
TGTGCCAGCAGTTCATCCCTGACCCTGGCCCAGCATTTT	CASSSSLTLAQHF	TRBV27	TRBJ1-5	-	-
TGTGCCAGCAGGCCGGGACAGGGGGCTATTCTGTTTTTT	CASRPGQGAILFF	TRBV27	TRBJ1-4	-	TRBD1
TGTGCCAGCAGCTTTATGACCGAGGCCGATCAGCCCCAGCATTTT	CASSFMTEADQPQHF	TRBV5-6	TRBJ1-5	-	-
TGTGCCAGCAGATCAGGGGTTCTCGGCTACACCTTC	CASRSGVLGYTF	TRBV7-9	TRBJ1-2	-	-
TGTGCCACCAGCCCTGGGGGTTACAAGAACACTGAAGCTTTCTTT	CATSPGGYKNTEAFF	TRBV15	TRBJ1-1	once	-
TGTGCCAGCAGATCTCTGGAGGCGGCAGATAGCAATCAGCCCCAGCATTTT	CASRSLEAADSNQPQHF	TRBV28	TRBJ1-5	-	-
TGTGCCAGCAGCTGGGGGGGAGGAAACACCATATATTTT	CASSWGGGNTIYF	TRBV6-6	TRBJ1-3	once	-
TGCGCCAGCAGCTTGGGCGGGGTAGGAACCTACGAGCAGTACTTC	CASSLGGVGTYEQYF	TRBV5-1	TRBJ2-7	-	-
TGTGCCAGCAGTTCGTTGGTGGATGAGCAGTTCTTC	CASSSLVDEQFF	TRBV7-9	TRBJ2-1	-	-
TGTGCCAGCAGCGGGATACAAGTGGGGGTCCCCCGGGGGGCCAACGTCCTGACTTTC	CASSGIQVGVPRGANVLTF	TRBV9	TRBJ2-6	-	-
TGTGCCAGCAGCGTAGGAGCAGCCTCTTCCTACGAGCAGTACTTC	CASSVGAASSYEQYF	TRBV9	TRBJ2-7	-	-
TGTGCCAGCAGTCCTTATTACAGGGGGCTGGGGGAGCAGTACTTC	CASSPYYRGLGEQYF	TRBV27	TRBJ2-7	-	TRBD1
TGTGCCAGCAGTTTAACAGGGGGGAATGAAAAACTGTTTTTT	CASSLTGGNEKLFF	TRBV27	TRBJ1-4	-	TRBD1
TGTGCCAGCAGTTCTTTCCCGGACGGGAACACCGGGGAGCTGTTTTTT	CASSSFPDGNTGELFF	TRBV6-5	TRBJ2-2	-	-
TGCGCCAGCAGCCCCTCCATCGGGCAAGAGACCCAGTACTTC	CASSPSIGQETQYF	TRBV4-1	TRBJ2-5	few	-
TGTGCCAGCAGCTTAGCCAGGGTCACTGAAGCTTTCTTT	CASSLARVTEAFF	TRBV13	TRBJ1-1	-	-
TGTGCCAGCAGCTCGACACCATATAATGAAAAACTGTTTTTT	CASSSTPYNEKLFF	TRBV5-8	TRBJ1-4	-	-
TGTGCCAGCAGTGCCGGTCCGGGATACGAGCAGTACTTC	CASSAGPGYEQYF	TRBV27	TRBJ2-7	once	-
TGTGCCAGCAGTCGCAACGGGGCGGACTATGGCTACACCTTC	CASSRNGADYGYTF	TRBV6-5	TRBJ1-2	-	-
TGTGCCAGCTCACCAACCAAGGGGGGAGACCAAAACACTGAAGCTTTCTTT	CASSPTKGGDQNTEAFF	TRBV18	TRBJ1-1	-	-
TGTGCCAGCAGTGATAAAGAAGATACGCAGTATTTT	CASSDKEDTQYF	TRBV2	TRBJ2-3	-	-
TGCAGCGTTGAGGGGGGTTCCTATGGCTACACCTTC	CSVEGGSYGYTF	TRBV29-1	TRBJ1-2	-	-
TGTGCCAGTAGGGAGACAGGGGGTTATGGCTACACCTTC	CASRETGGYGYTF	TRBV19	TRBJ1-2	-	TRBD1
TGTGCCAGCACCCTTAGCGGGGGGTTTTACGAGCAGTACTTC	CASTLSGGFYEQYF	TRBV28	TRBJ2-7	-	TRBD2
TGTGCCAGCAGCCGTGGCACTGAAGCTTTCTTT	CASSRGTEAFF	TRBV9	TRBJ1-1	few	-
TGTGCCAGTAGTGATAGGACAACCTATGGCTACACCTTC	CASSDRTTYGYTF	TRBV19	TRBJ1-2	-	-
TGTGCCAGCAGCTCCGGTGGGTTGGGGGCTTTCTTT	CASSSGGLGAFF	TRBV7-9	TRBJ1-1	-	-
TGTGCCAGCAGTTTTACCCTCGGACAGAGCTACACCGGGGAGCTGTTTTTT	CASSFTLGQSYTGELFF	TRBV27	TRBJ2-2	-	-
TGTGCCAGCAGCCCCCCCCGCGCGGGCAGGGGGCGCATGAGGTCAGCTTTCTTT	CASSPPRAGRGRMRSAFF	TRBV7-2	TRBJ1-1	-	TRBD1
TGTGCCAGCTATCAGGACCCCTTATATGAGCAGTTCTTC	CASYQDPLYEQFF	TRBV2	TRBJ2-1	-	-
TGTGCCAGCAGCTTGGAAGGGTGGGACACCGGGGAGCTGTTTTTT	CASSLEGWDTGELFF	TRBV5-6	TRBJ2-2	once	-
TGTGCCAGCAGCTGGGGACAGGGGGCGTGGGGCTACACCTTC	CASSWGQGAWGYTF	TRBV27	TRBJ1-2	-	TRBD1
TGTGCCAGCAGCTTTTCCATAGCCGGACAGGCCCTCCACTTT	CASSFSIAGQALHF	TRBV28	TRBJ1-6	-	TRBD1
TGTGCCAGCTCACCACCTACCCGAGGGACGAACACTGAAGCTTTCTTT	CASSPPTRGTNTEAFF	TRBV18	TRBJ1-1	-	-
TGTGCCAGCAGCCGACCTCGGGCTAGCTCTGGAAACACCATATATTTT	CASSRPRASSGNTIYF	TRBV7-9	TRBJ1-3	-	-
TGTGCCAGCAGTTACTCAAGGACAGGGTACTCACCCCTCCACTTT	CASSYSRTGYSPLHF	TRBV6-6	TRBJ1-6	-	TRBD1
TGTGCCAGCAGTCAAGGGGCCATGGTGGAGACCCAGTACTTC	CASSQGAMVETQYF	TRBV7-3	TRBJ2-5	-	-
TGTGCCAGTTCCATGGACAGGACCTCCGAGCAGTACTTC	CASSMDRTSEQYF	TRBV19	TRBJ2-7	-	TRBD1
TGTGCCAGCAGCTTGGGACTAGCGGGGGGGAATGAGCAGTTCTTC	CASSLGLAGGNEQFF	TRBV5-4	TRBJ2-1	-	TRBD2
TGTGCCAGCAGTTGGACTACTACCTCCTACGAGCAGTACTTC	CASSWTTTSYEQYF	TRBV27	TRBJ2-7	-	-
TGTGCCAGCAGCATCCGTGGCGGGGCCAGCTCCTACAATGAGCAGTTCTTC	CASSIRGGASSYNEQFF	TRBV9	TRBJ2-1	once	-
TGTGCCAGCAGCTGGAAGGGGGACAGAAAAAAAGCTTTCTTT	CASSWKGDRKKAFF	TRBV6-5	TRBJ1-1	-	TRBD1
TGTGCCAGCAGCTTACAGGGTTCTGGAAACACCATATATTTT	CASSLQGSGNTIYF	TRBV5-6	TRBJ1-3	-	-